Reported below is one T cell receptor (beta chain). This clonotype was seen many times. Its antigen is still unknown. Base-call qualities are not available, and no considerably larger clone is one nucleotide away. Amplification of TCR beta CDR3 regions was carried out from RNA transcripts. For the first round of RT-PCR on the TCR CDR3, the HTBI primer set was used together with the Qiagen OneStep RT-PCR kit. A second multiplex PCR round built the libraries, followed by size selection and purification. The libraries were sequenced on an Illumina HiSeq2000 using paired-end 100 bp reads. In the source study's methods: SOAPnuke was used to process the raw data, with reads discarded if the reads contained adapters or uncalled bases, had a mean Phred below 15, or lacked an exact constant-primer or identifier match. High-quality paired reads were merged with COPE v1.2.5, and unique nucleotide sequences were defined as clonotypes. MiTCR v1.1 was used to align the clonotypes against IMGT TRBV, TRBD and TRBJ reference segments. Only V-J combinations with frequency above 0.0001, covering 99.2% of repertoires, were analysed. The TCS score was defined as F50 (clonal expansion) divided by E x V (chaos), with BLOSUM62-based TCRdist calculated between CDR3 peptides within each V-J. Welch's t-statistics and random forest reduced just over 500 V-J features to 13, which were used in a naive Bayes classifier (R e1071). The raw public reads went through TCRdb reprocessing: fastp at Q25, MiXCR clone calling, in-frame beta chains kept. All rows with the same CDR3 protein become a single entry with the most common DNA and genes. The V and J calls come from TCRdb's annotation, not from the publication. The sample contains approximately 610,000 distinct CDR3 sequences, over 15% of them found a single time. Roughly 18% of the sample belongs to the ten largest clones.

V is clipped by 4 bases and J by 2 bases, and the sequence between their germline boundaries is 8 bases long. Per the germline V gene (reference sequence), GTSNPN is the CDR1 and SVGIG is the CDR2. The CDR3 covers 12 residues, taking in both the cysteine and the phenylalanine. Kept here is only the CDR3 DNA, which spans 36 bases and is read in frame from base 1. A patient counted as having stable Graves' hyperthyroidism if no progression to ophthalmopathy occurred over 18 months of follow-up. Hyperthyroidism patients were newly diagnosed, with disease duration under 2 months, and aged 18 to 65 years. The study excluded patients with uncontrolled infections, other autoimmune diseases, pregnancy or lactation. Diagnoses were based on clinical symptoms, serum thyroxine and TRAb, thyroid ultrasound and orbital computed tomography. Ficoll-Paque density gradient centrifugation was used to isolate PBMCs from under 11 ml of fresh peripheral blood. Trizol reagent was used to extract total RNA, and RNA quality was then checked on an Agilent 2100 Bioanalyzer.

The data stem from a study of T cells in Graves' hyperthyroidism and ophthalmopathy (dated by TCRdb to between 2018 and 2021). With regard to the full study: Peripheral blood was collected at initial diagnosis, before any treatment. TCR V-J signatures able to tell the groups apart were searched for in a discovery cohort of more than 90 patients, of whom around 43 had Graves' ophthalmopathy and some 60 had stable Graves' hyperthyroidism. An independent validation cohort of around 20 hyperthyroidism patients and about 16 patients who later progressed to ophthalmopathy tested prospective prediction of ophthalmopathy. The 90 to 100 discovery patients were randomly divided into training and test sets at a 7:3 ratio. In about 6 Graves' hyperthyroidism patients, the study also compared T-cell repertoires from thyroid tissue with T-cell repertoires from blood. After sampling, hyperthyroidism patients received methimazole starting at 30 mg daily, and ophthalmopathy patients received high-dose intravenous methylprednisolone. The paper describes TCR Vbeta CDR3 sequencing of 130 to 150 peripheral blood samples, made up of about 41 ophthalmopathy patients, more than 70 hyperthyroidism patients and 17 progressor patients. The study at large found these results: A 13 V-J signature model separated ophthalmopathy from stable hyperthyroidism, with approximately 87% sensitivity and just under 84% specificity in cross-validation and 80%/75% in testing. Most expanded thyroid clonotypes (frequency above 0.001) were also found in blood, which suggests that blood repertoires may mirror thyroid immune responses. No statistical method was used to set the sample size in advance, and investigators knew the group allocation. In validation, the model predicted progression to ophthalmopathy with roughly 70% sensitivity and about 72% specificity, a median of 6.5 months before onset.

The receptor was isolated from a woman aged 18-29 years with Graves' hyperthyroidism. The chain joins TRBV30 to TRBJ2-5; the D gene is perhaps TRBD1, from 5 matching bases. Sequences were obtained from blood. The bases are TGTGCCTGGAACAGGCAACAAGAGACCCAGTACTTC. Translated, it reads CAWNRQQETQYF.